These T cell receptor beta chains were read from a single sample in a study of cytomegalovirus exposure and HLA in healthy donors. Assay used: immunoSEQ multiplex PCR; TCRdb lists only in-frame clones, some missing. Found here are roughly 140,000 clones, about four fifths of them singletons; the top ten hold about 4.3%. Sequenced: PBMCs. The receptors were gathered from a man aged 35-49 years in good health and CMV-seronegative. The conserved cysteine and the conserved F or W are not part of the CDR3 here.

>TRBJ1-2|TRBV27
ASSLSLRDSGYT
>TRBJ1-1|TRBV7-9
ASSGDNAEAF
>TRBJ2-1|TRBV5-1
ASSSGGGAYNEQF
>TRBJ1-2|TRBV2
ASSAQGVSYGYT
>TRBJ1-2|TRBV29-1
SVVSPGLRGYT
>TRBJ1-3|TRBV27
ASSLSYSGNTIY
>TRBJ2-1|TRBV7-9
ASSLASGGINEQF
>TRBJ1-5|TRBV10-3
AIRGDRTINQPQH
>NA|TRBV6-1
ASSEGAYRPAYEQY
>TRBJ2-7|TRBV27
ASSLPRRLRGFYEQY
>TRBJ1-2|TRBV5-1
ASSYGQGDYGYT
>TRBJ2-7|TRBV29-1
SVVRGGGYEQY
>TRBJ2-7|TRBV6-4
ASSDPMGRDRRTYEQY
>TRBJ2-1|TRBV5-1
ASSSQYNEQF
>TRBJ2-1|TRBV11-3
ASSFQTGKLF
>TRBJ1-1|TRBV18
ASSPTGGSTEAF
>TRBJ1-2|TRBV5-6
ASSLQGTYGYT
>TRBJ2-3|TRBV29-1
SVGTSGGPQY
>TRBJ2-1|TRBV6-4
ASSERDEQF
>TRBJ1-1|TRBV5-5
ASSFQNTEAF
>TRBJ1-2|TRBV5-6
ASSFQGSRGYGYT
>TRBJ2-5|TRBV5-6
ASSLSGTGRWY
>TRBJ2-1|TRBV9
ASSAGSGGAYNEQF
>TRBJ2-3|TRBV4-3
ASSGDSFTDTQY
>TRBJ2-7|TRBV27
ASSLSEGGGYEQY
>TRBJ1-1|TRBV27
ASTLTGGAAEAF
>TRBJ2-5|TRBV7-3
ASSFGGTEAQY
>TRBJ2-2|TRBV28
ASSLVTGELF
>TRBJ2-7|TRBV7-3
ASSQSGQGYYEQY
>TRBJ1-1|TRBV6-5
ASGERQGKNTEAF
>TRBJ2-5|TRBV9
ASSVDPGGMVMETQY
>TRBJ2-7|TRBV7-2
ASSSWTSGGDRAYEQY
>TRBJ2-5|TRBV19
ASTDGGKETQY
>TRBJ1-2|TRBV4-3
ASSQDRSGGPYGYT
>TRBJ2-5|TRBV2
ARTTSGGPQETQY
>TRBJ1-5|TRBV27
ASSLGQGLSQPQH
>TRBJ1-1|TRBV29-1
SVPGQGGTEAF
>TRBJ2-5|TRBV6-1
ASSEAIQRGRSGTQY
>TRBJ2-5|TRBV7-8
ASSLRLAGALIKSTQY
>TRBJ2-5|TRBV5-6
ASTWGGGARETQY
>TRBJ1-5|TRBV2
ASSAVGGVDQPQH
>TRBJ1-5|TRBV2
ASSATGAGNQPQH
>TRBJ2-3|TRBV7-9
ASSEAGGDTQY
>TRBJ2-4|TRBV19
ASRRSGQPENIQY
>TRBJ1-6|TRBV7-2
ASSLGQINSPLH
>TRBJ2-2|TRBV10-2
ASSDFVLAGHTGELF
>TRBJ1-5|TRBV30
AWRTGGQGPQH
>TRBJ2-4|TRBV10-3
AISEGQPRNIQY
>TRBJ1-2|TRBV7-6
ASSPHGQGYGYT
>TRBJ1-2|TRBV7-2
ASSSGYPLDRGYGYT
>NA|TRBV6-1
ASSGAYEQY
>TRBJ2-2|TRBV14
ASSQTRLGTGELF
>TRBJ2-7|TRBV6-1
ASRDLGQGTYEQY
>TRBJ2-3|TRBV6-4
ASKMDNWGTDTQY
>TRBJ2-7|TRBV7-9
ASSFTGDEQY